The rows below give T cell receptor beta chains drawn from one sample of a study of T cell responses to AZD1222 COVID-19 vaccine. The repertoire was sequenced with immunoSEQ multiplex PCR; TCRdb's copy has only in-frame clones and lacks some. Here the sample spans some 110,000 clones, 88% being singletons. The sample here was peripheral blood, taken on day 0 of AZD1222 vaccination. These receptors were taken from an adult in good health. Each CDR3 is given with its conserved first and last residue. The D gene is left open where the match is weak. Clone size is given for some rows only: seen once, a few or many times, or a class if the clone is expanded.

>TRBJ2-7|TRBD2|14|-|TRBV7-8
TGTGCCAGCAGCCCATGGACTAGCGGCTACGAGCAGTACTTC
CASSPWTSGYEQYF
>TRBJ2-5|-|17|-|TRBV5-6
TGTGCCAGCAGCTTGGAAGGGTCCGGACCGAACCTCGAGACCCAGTACTTC
CASSLEGSGPNLETQYF
>TRBJ2-5|-|13|-|TRBV27
TGTGCCAGCAGTTTATCTTGGGGAGAGACCCAGTACTTC
CASSLSWGETQYF
>TRBJ1-5|TRBD1|12|-|TRBV10-3
TGTGCCATCAGCCCAGGGGGTCAGCCCCAGCATTTT
CAISPGGQPQHF
>TRBJ2-3|-|15|-|TRBV7-9
TGTGCCAGCAGCTTGGAGCGGTGGAACACAGATACGCAGTATTTT
CASSLERWNTDTQYF
>TRBJ1-1|-|13|-|TRBV7-3
TGTGCCAGCAGCGTCGACGGGAACACTGAAGCTTTCTTT
CASSVDGNTEAFF
>TRBJ2-2|-|15|-|TRBV19
TGTGCCAGTACACGGGCAGGGGGGGACACCGGGGAGCTGTTTTTT
CASTRAGGDTGELFF
>TRBJ1-2|-|11|-|TRBV20-1
TGCAGTGCTAGAGATGTCTATGGCTACACCTTC
CSARDVYGYTF
>TRBJ1-2|-|14|-|TRBV19
TGTGCCAGTAGTATCCCCACAGGTACTCATGGCTACACCTTC
CASSIPTGTHGYTF
>TRBJ2-1|TRBD1|14|-|TRBV18
TGTGCCAGCTCACCAGGGACAGGGAGGAATGAGCAGTTCTTC
CASSPGTGRNEQFF
>TRBJ1-1|-|11|-|TRBV6-5
TGTGCCAGCCTTGGAGAAACTGAAGCTTTCTTT
CASLGETEAFF
>TRBJ2-7|-|15|-|TRBV3-1/TRBV3-2
TGTGCCAGCAGCCGAACAGGAGCCCGCCCCTACGAGCAGTACTTC
CASSRTGARPYEQYF
>TRBJ2-1|-|16|-|TRBV4-3
TGCGCCAGCAGCCAAGATCATACCGGGTTTTACAATGAGCAGTTCTTC
CASSQDHTGFYNEQFF
>TRBJ2-5|-|12|-|TRBV7-2
TGTGCCAGCAGCCCGAGCCGGGAGACCCAGTACTTC
CASSPSRETQYF
>TRBJ1-2|-|15|once|TRBV5-1
TGCGCCAGCAGCTTGGAATACAGAACTAACTATGGCTACACCTTC
CASSLEYRTNYGYTF
>TRBJ2-7|-|14|-|TRBV3-1/TRBV3-2
TGTGCCAGCACCCGGGGTGCCTCCTACTACGAGCAGTACTTC
CASTRGASYYEQYF
>TRBJ1-1|TRBD1|15|-|TRBV10-2
TGCGCCAGCAGTGAGTCGACAGGGGTCGGCACTGAAGCTTTCTTT
CASSESTGVGTEAFF
>TRBJ1-5|-|14|once|TRBV28
TGTGCCAGCAGTTTACCCGGACTTCCAGAGACCCAGCATTTT
CASSLPGLPETQHF
>TRBJ2-3|-|11|-|TRBV20-1
TGCAGTGCCGCCGAGGGGGATACGCAGTATTTT
CSAAEGDTQYF
>TRBJ1-2|-|15|-|TRBV2
TGTGCCAGCAGTGAATTTGGACATCCTAACTATGGCTACACCTTC
CASSEFGHPNYGYTF
>TRBJ2-2|TRBD1|14|-|TRBV28
TGTGCCAGCAGGGGGGACAGGAACACCGGGGAGCTGTTTTTT
CASRGDRNTGELFF
>TRBJ1-1|TRBD1|12|-|TRBV12-3/TRBV12-4
TGTGCCAGCAGTTTTGGACAGGGAGAAGCTTTCTTT
CASSFGQGEAFF
>TRBJ2-1|TRBD1|15|-|TRBV27
TGTGCCAGCAGTCCCGGGGACAGGAGATACAATGAGCAGTTCTTC
CASSPGDRRYNEQFF
>TRBJ1-1|-|14|-|TRBV5-1
TGCGCCAGCAGCGGGGCCGGGGCCGAAGTAGGGGCTTTCTTT
CASSGAGAEVGAFF
>TRBJ1-2|TRBD1|14|-|TRBV28
TGTGCCAGCAGTGTCCGGGACAGGGACTATGGCTACACCTTC
CASSVRDRDYGYTF
>TRBJ2-7|-|13|few|TRBV19
TGTGCCAGTATGGACACTCAGGGATGGGAGCAGTACTTC
CASMDTQGWEQYF